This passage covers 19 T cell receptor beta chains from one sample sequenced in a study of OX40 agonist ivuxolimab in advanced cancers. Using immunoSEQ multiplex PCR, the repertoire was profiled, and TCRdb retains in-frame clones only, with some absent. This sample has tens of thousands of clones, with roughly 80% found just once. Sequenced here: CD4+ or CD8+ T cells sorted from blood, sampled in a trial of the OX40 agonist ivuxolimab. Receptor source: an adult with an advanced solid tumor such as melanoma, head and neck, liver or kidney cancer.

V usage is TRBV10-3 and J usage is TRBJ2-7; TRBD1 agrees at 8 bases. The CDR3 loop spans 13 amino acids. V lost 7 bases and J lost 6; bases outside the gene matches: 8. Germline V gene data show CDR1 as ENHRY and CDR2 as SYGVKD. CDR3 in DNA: TGTGCCATCACCCAAGGACAGGGTGGCGAGCAGTACTTC. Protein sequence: CAITQGQGGEQYF.

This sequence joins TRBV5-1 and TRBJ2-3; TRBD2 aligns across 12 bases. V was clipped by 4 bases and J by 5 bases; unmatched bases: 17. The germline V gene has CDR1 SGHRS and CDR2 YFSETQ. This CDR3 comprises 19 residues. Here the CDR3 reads CASSDEPLTGLAGKDTQYF. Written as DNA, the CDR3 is TGCGCCAGCAGCGATGAGCCCTTGACGGGACTAGCGGGTAAAGATACGCAGTATTTT.

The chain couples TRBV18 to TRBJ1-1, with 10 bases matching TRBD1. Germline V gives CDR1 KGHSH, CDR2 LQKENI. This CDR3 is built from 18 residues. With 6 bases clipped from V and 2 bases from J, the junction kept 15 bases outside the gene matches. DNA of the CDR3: TGTGCCAGCTCTGAACAAAGGGCCGGGACAGGGGCAAACACTGAAGCTTTCTTT. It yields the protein CASSEQRAGTGANTEAFF.

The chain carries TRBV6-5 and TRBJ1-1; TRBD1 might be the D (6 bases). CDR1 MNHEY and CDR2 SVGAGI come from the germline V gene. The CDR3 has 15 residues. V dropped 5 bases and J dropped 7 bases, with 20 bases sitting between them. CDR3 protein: CASSPPPGEGGEAFF. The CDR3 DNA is TGTGCCAGCAGTCCGCCCCCGGGGGAGGGGGGTGAAGCTTTCTTT.

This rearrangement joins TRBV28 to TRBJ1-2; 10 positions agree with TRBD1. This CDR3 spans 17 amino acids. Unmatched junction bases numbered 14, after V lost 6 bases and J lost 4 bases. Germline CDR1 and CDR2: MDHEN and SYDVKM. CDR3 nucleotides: TGTGCCAGCAGCGACGGGGACAGGGGATATCGCCGCTATGGCTACACCTTC. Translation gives CASSDGDRGYRRYGYTF.

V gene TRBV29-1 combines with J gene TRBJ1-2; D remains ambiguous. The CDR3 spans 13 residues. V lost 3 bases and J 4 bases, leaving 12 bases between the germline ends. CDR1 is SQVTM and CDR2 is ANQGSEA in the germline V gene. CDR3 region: CSVDDTGSYGYTF. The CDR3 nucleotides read TGCAGCGTTGACGACACCGGTAGCTATGGCTACACCTTC.

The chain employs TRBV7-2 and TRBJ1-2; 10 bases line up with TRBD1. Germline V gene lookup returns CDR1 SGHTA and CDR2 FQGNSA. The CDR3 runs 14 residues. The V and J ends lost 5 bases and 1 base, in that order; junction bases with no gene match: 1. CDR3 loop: CASSRTGGNYGYTF. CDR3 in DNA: TGTGCCAGCAGCCGGACAGGGGGTAACTATGGCTACACCTTC.

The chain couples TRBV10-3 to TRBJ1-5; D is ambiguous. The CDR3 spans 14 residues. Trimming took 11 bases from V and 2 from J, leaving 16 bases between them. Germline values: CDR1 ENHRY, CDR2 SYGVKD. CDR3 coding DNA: TGTGCCTCCCGAGGGCAGATTGGCAATCAGCCCCAGCATTTT. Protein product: CASRGQIGNQPQHF.

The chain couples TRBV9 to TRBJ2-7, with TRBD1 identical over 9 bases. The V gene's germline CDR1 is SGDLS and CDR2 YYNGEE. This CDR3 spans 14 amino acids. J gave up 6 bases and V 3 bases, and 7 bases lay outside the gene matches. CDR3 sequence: CASSGPGQGGEQYF. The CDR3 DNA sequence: TGTGCCAGCAGCGGCCCGGGACAGGGCGGCGAGCAGTACTTC.

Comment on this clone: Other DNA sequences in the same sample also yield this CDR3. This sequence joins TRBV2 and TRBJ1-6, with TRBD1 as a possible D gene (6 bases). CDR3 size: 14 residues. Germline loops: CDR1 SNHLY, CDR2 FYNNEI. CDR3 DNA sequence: TGTGCGAGGGGGGATAGCTCCTATAATTCACCCCTCCACTTT. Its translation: CARGDSSYNSPLHF.

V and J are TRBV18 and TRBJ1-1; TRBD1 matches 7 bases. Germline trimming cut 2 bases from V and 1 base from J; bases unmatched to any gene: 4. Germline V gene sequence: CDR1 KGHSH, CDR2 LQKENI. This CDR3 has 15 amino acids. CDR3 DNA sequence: TGTGCCAGCTCACCATCGACAGGGAAGAACACTGAAGCTTTCTTT. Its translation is CASSPSTGKNTEAFF.

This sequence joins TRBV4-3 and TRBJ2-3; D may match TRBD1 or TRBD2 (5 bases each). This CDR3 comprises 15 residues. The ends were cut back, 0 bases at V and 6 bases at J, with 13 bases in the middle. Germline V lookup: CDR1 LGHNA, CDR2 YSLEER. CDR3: CASSQDTGLTDTQYF. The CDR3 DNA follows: TGCGCCAGCAGCCAAGACACAGGACTGACGGATACGCAGTATTTT.

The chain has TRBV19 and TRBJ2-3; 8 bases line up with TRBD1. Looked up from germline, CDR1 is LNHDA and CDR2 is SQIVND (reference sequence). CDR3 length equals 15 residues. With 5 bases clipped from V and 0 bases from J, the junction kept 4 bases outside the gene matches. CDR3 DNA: TGTGCCAGTAGTCCCCGGGACAGGAGCACAGATACGCAGTATTTT. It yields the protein CASSPRDRSTDTQYF.

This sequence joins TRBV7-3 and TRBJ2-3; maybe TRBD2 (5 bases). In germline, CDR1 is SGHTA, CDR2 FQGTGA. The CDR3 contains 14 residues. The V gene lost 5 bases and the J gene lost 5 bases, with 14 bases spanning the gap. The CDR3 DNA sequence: TGTGCCAGCAGCCGGGGTCGGCCGGTAGATACGCAGTATTTT. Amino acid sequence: CASSRGRPVDTQYF.

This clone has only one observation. The CDR3 DNA is TGCGCCAGCAGCTCATCAGGACTAGCGGGGGGGAGAGAGACCCAGTACTTC. Residues: CASSSSGLAGGRETQYF. J is TRBJ2-5 and V is TRBV5-1; 15 bases are shared with TRBD2. Unmatched junction bases numbered 7, after V lost 3 bases and J lost 4 bases. Germline lookup yields CDR1 SGHRS and CDR2 YFSETQ. The CDR3 spans 17 residues.

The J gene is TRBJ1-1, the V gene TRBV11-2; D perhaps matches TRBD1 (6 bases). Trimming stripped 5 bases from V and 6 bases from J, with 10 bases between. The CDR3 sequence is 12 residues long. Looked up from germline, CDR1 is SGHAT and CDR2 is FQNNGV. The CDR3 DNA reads TGTGCCAGCAGCAGAGGGGGGGCTGAAGCTTTCTTT. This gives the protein CASSRGGAEAFF.

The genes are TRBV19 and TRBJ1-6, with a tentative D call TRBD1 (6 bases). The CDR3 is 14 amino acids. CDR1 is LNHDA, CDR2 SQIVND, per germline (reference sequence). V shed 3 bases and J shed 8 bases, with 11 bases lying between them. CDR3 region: CASSMRRGDSPLHF. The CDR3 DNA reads TGTGCCAGTAGTATGCGCAGGGGCGATTCACCCCTCCACTTT.

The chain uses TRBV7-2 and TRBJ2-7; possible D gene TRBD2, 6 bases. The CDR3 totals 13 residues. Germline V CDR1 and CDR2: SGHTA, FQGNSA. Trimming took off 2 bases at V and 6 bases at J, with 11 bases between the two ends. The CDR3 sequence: CASSLRGTLEQYF. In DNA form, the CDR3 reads TGTGCCAGCAGCTTACGGGGGACCCTCGAGCAGTACTTC. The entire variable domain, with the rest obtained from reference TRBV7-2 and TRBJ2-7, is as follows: GAGVSQSPSNKVTEKGKDVELRCDPISGHTALYWYRQSLGQGLEFLIYFQGNSAPDKSGLPSDRFSAERTGGSVSTLTIQRTQQEDSAVYLCASSLRGTLEQYFGPGTRLTVT.

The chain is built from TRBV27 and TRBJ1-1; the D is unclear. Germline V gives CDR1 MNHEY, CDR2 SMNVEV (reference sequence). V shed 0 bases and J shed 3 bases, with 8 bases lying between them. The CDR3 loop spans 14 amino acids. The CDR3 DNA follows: TGTGCCAGCAGTTTATCCTATGGGGACACTGAAGCTTTCTTT. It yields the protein CASSLSYGDTEAFF.